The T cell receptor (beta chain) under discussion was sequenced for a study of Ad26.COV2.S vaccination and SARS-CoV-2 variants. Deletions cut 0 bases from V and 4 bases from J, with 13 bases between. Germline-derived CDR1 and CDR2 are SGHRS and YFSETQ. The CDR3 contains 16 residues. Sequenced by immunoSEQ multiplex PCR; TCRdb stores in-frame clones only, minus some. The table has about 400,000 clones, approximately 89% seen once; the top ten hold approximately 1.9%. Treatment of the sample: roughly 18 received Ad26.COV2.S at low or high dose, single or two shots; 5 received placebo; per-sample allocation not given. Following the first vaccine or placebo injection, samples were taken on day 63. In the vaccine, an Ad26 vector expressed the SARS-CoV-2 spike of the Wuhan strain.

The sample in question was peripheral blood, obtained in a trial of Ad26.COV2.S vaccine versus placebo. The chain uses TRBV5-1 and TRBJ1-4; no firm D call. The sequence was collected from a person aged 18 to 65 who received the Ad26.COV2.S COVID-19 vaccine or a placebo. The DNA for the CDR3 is TGCGCCAGCAGCTTGGGCGGGGTGGTCGATAATGAAAAACTGTTTTTT. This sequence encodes CASSLGGVVDNEKLFF.